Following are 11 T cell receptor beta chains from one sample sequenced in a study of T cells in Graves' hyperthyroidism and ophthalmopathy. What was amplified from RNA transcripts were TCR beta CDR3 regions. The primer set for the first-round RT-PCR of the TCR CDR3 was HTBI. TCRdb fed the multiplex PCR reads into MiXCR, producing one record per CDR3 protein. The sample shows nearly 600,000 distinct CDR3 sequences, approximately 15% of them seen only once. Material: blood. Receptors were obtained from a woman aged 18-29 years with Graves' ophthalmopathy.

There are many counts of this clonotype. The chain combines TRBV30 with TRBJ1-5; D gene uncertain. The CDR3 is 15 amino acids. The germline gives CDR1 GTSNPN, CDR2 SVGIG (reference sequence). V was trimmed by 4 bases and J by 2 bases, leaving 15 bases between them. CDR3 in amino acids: CAWTKPGNGNQPQHF. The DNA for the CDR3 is TGTGCCTGGACTAAACCGGGGAATGGCAATCAGCCCCAGCATTTT.

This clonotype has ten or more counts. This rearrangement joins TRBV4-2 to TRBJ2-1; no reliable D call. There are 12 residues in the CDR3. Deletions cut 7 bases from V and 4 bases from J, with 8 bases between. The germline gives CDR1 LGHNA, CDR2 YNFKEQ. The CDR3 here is CASTAAYNEQFF. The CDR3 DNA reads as TGTGCCAGCACCGCAGCTTACAATGAGCAGTTCTTC.

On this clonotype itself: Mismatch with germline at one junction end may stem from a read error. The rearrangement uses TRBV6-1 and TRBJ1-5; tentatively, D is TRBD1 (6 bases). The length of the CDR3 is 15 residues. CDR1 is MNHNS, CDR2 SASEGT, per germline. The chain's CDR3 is CASQSGTLGNQPQRF. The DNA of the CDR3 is TGTGCCAGCCAGTCCGGGACACTGGGCAATCAGCCCCAGCGTTTT.

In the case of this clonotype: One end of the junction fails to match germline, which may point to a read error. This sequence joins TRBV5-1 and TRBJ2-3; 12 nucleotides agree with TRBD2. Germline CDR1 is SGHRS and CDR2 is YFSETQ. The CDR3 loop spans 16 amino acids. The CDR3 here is CASSSGLAGYTGTQYF. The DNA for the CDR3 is TGCGCCAGCAGCTCCGGACTAGCGGGATACACAGGTACGCAGTATTTT.

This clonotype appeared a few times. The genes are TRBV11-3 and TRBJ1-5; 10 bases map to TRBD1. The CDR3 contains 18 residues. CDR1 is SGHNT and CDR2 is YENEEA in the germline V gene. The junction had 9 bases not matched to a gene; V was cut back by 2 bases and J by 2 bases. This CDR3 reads CASSLKTRQGAGNQPQHF. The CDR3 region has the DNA TGTGCCAGCAGCTTAAAGACCAGACAGGGGGCTGGCAATCAGCCCCAGCATTTT.

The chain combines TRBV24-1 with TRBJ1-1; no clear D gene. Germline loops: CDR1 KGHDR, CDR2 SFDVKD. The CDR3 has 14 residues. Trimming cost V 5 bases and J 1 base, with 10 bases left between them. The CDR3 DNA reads TGTGCCACCAGTGTCGGGGTGGGGAACACTGAAGCTTTCTTT. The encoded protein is CATSVGVGNTEAFF.

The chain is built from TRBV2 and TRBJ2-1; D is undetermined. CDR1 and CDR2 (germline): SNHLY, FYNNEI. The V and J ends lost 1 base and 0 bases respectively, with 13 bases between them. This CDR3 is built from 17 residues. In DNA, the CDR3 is TGTGCCAGCAGTGAAGTAGTAGCTTCGAGCTCCTACAATGAGCAGTTCTTC. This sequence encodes CASSEVVASSSYNEQFF.

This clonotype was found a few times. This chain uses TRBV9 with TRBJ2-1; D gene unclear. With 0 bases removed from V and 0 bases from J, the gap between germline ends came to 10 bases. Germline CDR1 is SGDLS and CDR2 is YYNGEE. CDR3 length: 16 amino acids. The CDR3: CASSVGGGDSYNEQFF. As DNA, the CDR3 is TGTGCCAGCAGCGTAGGAGGCGGAGACTCCTACAATGAGCAGTTCTTC.

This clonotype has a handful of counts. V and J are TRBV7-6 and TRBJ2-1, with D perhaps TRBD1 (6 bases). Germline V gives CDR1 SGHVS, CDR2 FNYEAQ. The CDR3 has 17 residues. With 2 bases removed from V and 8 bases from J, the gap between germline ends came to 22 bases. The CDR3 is CASSLPLTGTSTYEQFF. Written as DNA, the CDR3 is TGTGCCAGCAGCTTACCGTTGACAGGAACGTCTACATATGAGCAGTTCTTC.

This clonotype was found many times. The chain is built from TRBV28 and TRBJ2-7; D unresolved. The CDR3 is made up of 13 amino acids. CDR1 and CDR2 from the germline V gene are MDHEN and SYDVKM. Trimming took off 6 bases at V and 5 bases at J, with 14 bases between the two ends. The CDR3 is CASRVPTQNEQYF. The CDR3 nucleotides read TGTGCCAGCAGGGTCCCCACCCAGAACGAGCAGTACTTC.

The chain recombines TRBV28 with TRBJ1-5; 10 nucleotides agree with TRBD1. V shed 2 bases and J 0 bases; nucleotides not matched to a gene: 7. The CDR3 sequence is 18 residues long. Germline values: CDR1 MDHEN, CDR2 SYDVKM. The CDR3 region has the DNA TGTGCCAGCAGTTTAAGTGGACAGGGGGTCTATAGCAATCAGCCCCAGCATTTT. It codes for CASSLSGQGVYSNQPQHF.